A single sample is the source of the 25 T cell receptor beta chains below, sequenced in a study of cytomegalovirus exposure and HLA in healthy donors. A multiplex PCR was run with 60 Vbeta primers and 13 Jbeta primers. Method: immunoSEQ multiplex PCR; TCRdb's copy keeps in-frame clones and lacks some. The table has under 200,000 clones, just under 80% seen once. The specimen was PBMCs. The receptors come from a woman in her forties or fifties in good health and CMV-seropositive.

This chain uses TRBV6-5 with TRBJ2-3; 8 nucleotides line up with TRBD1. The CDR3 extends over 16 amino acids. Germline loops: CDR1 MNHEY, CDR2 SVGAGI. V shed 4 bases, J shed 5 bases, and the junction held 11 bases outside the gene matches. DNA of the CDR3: TGTGCCAGCAGTTCCCTTGGGACAGGCGAAGGAGATACGCAGTATTTT. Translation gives CASSSLGTGEGDTQYF.

CDR3 nucleotides: TGTGCTAGTGGTTTGGTACCCTCGGAGGAGCAGTACTTC. Amino acids: CASGLVPSEEQYF. The chain has TRBV12-5 and TRBJ2-7; D is undetermined. Germline V gene sequence: CDR1 LGHNT, CDR2 FRNRAP. The CDR3 has 13 residues. Trimming pared 0 bases from V and 7 bases from J, leaving 10 bases between.

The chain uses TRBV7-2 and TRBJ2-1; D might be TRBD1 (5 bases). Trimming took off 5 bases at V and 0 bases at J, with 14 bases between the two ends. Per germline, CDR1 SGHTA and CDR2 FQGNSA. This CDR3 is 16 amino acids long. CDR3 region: CASSPQGHPSYNEQFF. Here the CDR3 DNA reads TGTGCCAGCAGCCCTCAGGGTCACCCCTCCTACAATGAGCAGTTCTTC. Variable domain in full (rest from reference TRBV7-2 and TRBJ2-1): GAGVSQSPSNKVTEKGKDVELRCDPISGHTALYWYRQSLGQGLEFLIYFQGNSAPDKSGLPSDRFSAERTGGSVSTLTIQRTQQEDSAVYLCASSPQGHPSYNEQFFGPGTRLTVL.

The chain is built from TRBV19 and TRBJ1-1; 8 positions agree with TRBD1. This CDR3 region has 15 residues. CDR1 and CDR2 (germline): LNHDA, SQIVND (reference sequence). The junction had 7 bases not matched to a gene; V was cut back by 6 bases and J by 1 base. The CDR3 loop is CASRRDRTKNTEAFF. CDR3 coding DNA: TGTGCCAGTAGGAGGGACAGGACAAAGAACACTGAAGCTTTCTTT.

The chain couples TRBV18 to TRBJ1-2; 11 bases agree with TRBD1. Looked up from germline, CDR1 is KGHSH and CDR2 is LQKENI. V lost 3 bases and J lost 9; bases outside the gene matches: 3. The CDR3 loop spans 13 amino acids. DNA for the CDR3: TGTGCCAGCTCACCGGGACAGGGGGTGAGCTACACCTTC. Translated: CASSPGQGVSYTF.

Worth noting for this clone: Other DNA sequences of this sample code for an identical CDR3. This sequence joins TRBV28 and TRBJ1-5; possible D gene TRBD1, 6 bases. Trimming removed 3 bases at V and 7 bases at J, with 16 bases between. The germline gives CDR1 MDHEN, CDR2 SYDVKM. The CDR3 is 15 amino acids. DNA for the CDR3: TGTGCCAGCAGTTTGGGGCAGGGGTTCCGCCAGCCCCAGCATTTT. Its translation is CASSLGQGFRQPQHF.

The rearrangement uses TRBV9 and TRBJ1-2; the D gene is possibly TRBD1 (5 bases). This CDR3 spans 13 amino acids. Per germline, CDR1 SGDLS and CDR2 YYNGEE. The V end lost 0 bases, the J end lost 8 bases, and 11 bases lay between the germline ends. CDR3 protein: CASSVGGAVGYTF. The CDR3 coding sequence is TGTGCCAGCAGCGTAGGGGGCGCGGTCGGCTACACCTTC.

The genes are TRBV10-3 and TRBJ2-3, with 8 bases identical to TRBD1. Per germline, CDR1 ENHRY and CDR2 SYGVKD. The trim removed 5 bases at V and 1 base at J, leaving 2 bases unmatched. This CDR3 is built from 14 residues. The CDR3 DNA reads TGTGCCATCAGTAAGACAGGGGGCACAGATACGCAGTATTTT. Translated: CAISKTGGTDTQYF.

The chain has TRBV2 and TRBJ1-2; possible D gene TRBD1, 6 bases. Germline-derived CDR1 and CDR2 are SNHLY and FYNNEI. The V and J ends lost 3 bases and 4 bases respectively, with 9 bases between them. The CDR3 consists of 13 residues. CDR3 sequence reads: CASSDGQSYGYTF. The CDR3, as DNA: TGTGCCAGCAGTGATGGACAGTCCTATGGCTACACCTTC. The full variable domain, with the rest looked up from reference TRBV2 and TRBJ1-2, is EPEVTQTPSHQVTQMGQEVILRCVPISNHLYFYWYRQILGQKVEFLVSFYNNEISEKSEIFDDQFSVERPDGSNFTLKIRSTKLEDSAMYFCASSDGQSYGYTFGSGTRLTVV.

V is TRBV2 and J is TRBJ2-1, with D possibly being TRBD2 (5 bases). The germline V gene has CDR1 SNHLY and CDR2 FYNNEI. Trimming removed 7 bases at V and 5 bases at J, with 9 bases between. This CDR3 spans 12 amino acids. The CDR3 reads CASMRANNEQFF. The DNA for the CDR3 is TGTGCCAGCATGAGGGCCAACAATGAGCAGTTCTTC.

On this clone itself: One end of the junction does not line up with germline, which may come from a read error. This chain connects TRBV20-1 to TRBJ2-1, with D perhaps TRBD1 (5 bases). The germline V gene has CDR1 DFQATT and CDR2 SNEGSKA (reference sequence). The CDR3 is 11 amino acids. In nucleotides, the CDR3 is TGCAGTGTCGACAGTAACAATGAACAGTTCTTC. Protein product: CSVDSNNEQFF.

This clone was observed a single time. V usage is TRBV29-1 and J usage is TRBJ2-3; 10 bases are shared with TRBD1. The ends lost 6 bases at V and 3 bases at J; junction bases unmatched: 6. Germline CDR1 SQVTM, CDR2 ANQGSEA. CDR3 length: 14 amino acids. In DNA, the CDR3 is TGCAGCGTCCCGGGACAGGGGTTTACAGATACGCAGTATTTT. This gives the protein CSVPGQGFTDTQYF.

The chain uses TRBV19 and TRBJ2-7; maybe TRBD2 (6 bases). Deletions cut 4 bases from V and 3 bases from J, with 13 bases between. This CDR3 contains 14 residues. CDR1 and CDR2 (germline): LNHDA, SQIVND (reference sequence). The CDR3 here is CASSTTGVFYEQYF. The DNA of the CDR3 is TGTGCCAGTAGTACGACGGGGGTTTTCTACGAGCAGTACTTC.

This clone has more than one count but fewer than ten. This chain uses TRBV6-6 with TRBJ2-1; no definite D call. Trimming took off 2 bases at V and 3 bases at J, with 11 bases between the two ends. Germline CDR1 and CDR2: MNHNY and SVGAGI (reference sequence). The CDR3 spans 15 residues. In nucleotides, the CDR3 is TGTGCCAGCAGTTACCCCGAAGCTTTCTACAATGAGCAGTTCTTC. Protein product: CASSYPEAFYNEQFF.

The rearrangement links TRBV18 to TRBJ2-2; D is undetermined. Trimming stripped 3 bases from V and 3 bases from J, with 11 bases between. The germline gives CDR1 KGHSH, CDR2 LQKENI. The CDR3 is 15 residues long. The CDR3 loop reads CASSPGGRYTGELFF. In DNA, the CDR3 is TGTGCCAGCTCACCTGGTGGCAGGTACACCGGGGAGCTGTTTTTT.

CDR3 residues: CASSSGGRDRVSPLHF. CDR3 in DNA: TGTGCCAGCAGCTCAGGGGGGCGGGACAGAGTTTCACCCCTCCACTTT. The J gene is TRBJ1-6, the V gene TRBV11-2; 7 nucleotides agree with TRBD1. Germline CDR1 is SGHAT and CDR2 is FQNNGV. This CDR3 is built from 16 residues. The trim removed 4 bases at V and 9 bases at J, leaving 12 bases unmatched.

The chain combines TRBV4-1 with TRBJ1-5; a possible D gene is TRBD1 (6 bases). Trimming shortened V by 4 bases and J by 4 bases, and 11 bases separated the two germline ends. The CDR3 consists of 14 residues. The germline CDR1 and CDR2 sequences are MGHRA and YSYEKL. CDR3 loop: CASSLGQTNQPQHF. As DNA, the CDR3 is TGCGCCAGCAGCCTTGGACAGACAAATCAGCCCCAGCATTTT.

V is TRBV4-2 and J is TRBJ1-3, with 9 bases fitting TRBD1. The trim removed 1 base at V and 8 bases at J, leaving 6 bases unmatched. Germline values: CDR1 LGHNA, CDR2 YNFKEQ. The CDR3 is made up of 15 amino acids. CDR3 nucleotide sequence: TGTGCCAGCAGCCAAGGACGACAGGGGGACTACACCATATATTTT. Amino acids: CASSQGRQGDYTIYF.

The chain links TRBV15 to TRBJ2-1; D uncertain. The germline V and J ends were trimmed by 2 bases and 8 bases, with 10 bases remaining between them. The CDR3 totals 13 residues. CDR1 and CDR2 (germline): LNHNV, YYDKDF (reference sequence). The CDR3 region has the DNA TGTGCCACCAGCAGATGGTCATCGGATGAGCAGTTCTTC. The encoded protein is CATSRWSSDEQFF.

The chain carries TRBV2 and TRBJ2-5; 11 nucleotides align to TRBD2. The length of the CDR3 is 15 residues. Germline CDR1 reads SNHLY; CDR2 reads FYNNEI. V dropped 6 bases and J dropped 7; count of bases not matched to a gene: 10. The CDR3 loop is CASSALAGGSVTQYF. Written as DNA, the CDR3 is TGTGCCAGCAGCGCCCTAGCGGGAGGTTCGGTGACCCAGTACTTC.

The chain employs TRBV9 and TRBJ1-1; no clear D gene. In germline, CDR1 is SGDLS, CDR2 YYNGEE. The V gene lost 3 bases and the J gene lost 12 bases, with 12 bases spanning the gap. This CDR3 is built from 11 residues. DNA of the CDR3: TGTGCCAGCAGCGATGGAGGGCCGCCTTTCTTT. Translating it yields CASSDGGPPFF.

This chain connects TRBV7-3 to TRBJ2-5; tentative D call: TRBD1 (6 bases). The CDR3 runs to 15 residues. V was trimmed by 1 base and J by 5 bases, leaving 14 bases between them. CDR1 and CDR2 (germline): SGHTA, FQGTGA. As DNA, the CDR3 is TGTGCCAGCAGCTTAAATGTGCAGGGGTTGGAGACCCAGTACTTC. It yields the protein CASSLNVQGLETQYF. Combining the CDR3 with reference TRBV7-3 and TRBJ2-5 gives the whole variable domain GAGVSQTPSNKVTEKGKYVELRCDPISGHTALYWYRQSLGQGPEFLIYFQGTGAADDSGLPNDRFFAVRPEGSVSTLKIQRTERGDSAVYLCASSLNVQGLETQYFGPGTRLLVL.

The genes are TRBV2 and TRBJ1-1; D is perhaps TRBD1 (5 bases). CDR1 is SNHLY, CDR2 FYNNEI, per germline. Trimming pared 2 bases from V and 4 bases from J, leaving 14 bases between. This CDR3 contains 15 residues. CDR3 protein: CASSEYLRAGTEAFF. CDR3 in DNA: TGTGCCAGCAGTGAATACCTCAGGGCCGGCACTGAAGCTTTCTTT.

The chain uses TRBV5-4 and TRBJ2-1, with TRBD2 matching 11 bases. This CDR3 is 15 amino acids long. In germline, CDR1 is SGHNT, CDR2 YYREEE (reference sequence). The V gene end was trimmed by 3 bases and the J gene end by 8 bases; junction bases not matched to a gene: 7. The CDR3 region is CASSSSGRRPDEQFF. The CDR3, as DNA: TGTGCCAGCAGCTCTAGCGGGAGGCGCCCTGATGAGCAGTTCTTC.

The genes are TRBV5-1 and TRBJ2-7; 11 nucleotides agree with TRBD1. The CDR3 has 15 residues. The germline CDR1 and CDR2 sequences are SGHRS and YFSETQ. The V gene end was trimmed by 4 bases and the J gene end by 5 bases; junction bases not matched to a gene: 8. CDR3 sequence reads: CASSPIGDRGDEQYF. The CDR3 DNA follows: TGCGCCAGCAGCCCGATTGGGGACAGGGGGGACGAGCAGTACTTC.